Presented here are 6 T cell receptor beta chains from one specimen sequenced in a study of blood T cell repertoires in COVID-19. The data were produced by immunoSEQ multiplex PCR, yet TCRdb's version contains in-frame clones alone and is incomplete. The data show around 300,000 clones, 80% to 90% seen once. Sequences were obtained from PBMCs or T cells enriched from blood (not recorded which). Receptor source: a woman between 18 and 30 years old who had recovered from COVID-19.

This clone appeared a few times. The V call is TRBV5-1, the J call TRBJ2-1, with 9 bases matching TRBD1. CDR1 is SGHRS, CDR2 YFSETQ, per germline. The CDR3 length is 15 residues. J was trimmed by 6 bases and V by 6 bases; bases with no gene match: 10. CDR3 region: CASTPGQGTPNEQFF. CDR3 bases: TGCGCCAGCACCCCTGGACAGGGGACCCCCAATGAGCAGTTCTTC.

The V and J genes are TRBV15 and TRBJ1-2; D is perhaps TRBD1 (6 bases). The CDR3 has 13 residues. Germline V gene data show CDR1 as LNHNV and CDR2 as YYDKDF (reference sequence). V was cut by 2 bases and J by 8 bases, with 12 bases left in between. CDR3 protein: CATSRPKGTGYTF. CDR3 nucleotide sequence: TGTGCCACCAGCAGACCCAAGGGGACAGGCTACACCTTC.

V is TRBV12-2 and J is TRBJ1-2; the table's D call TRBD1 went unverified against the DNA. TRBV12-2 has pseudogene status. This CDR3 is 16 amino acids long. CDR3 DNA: TGTGCAAGTCGCTTAAACGGCCGACAGGGAAACTATGGCTACACCTTC. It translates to CASRLNGRQGNYGYTF.

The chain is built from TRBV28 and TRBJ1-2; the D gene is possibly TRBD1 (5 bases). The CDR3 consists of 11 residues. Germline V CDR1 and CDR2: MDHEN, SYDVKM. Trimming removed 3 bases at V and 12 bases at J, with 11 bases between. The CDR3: CASSFPGLNTF. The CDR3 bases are TGTGCCAGCAGTTTTCCAGGGCTTAACACCTTC.

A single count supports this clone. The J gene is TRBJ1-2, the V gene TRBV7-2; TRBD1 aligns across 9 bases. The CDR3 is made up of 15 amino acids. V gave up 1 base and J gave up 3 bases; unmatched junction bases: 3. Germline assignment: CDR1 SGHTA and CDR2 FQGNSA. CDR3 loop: CASSLVTGGDYGYTF. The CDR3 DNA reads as TGTGCCAGCAGCTTAGTGACAGGGGGTGACTATGGCTACACCTTC.

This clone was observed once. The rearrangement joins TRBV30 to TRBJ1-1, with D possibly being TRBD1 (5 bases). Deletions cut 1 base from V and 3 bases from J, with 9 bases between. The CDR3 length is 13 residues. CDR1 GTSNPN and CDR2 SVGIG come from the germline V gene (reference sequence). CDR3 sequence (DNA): TGTGCCTGGAGTGCCGACAGTGACACTGAAGCTTTCTTT. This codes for CAWSADSDTEAFF.